The 31 T cell receptor beta chains in this list originate from one sample, sequenced in a study of blood T cells in healthy people across ages. Using a J-beta primer mix together with a sample-barcoded 5' primer, a second PCR was run for about 6 to 12 cycles. TCRdb itself ran the 5' RACE reads through MiXCR, one entry per CDR3 protein. The table lists some 760,000 distinct CDR3 sequences, around a quarter of them singletons. These data were likewise used in another study, on T cells of mothers and their children.

Sequencing used blood. The receptors were sampled from a boy between 10 and 17 years old in good health.

This clonotype has just a few counts. V usage is TRBV9 and J usage is TRBJ2-7, with a possible D match to TRBD1 (6 bases). In germline, CDR1 is SGDLS, CDR2 YYNGEE. The CDR3 extends over 14 amino acids. Trimming removed 3 bases at V and 3 bases at J, with 13 bases between. CDR3 nucleotide sequence: TGTGCCAGCAGCGGACCCACAGGGAACTACGAGCAGTACTTC. Residues: CASSGPTGNYEQYF.

The rearrangement uses TRBV6-2 or TRBV6-3 and TRBJ2-5; TRBD2 is a possible D gene (5 bases). The CDR3 runs 17 residues. Germline lookup yields CDR1 MNHEY and CDR2 SVGEGT. V lost 2 bases to trimming and J lost 4 bases, with 20 bases between them. CDR3 bases: TGTGCCAGCAGTTACCTGGCGAGGGCTTCCCCAGGAGAGACCCAGTACTTC. Protein sequence: CASSYLARASPGETQYF.

This clonotype occurred a few times. V is TRBV20-1 and J is TRBJ2-5; 12 positions match TRBD2. The assigned J gene may be wrong: the sequence end matches TRBJ2-7 better. This CDR3 spans 16 amino acids. The germline gives CDR1 DFQATT, CDR2 SNEGSKA (reference sequence). The CDR3 region is CSARGPLAGGLHEQYF. CDR3 nucleotides: TGCAGTGCTAGAGGGCCCCTAGCGGGGGGGCTCCACGAGCAGTACTTC.

This clonotype was found a few times. At one end the junction does not follow the germline gene, possibly because of a read error. CDR3 region: CANSLGQPNQPQHF. The CDR3 DNA is TGTGCCAACAGTTTAGGACAGCCCAATCAGCCCCAGCATTTT. V and J are TRBV28 and TRBJ1-5; tentative D call: TRBD1 (6 bases). The CDR3 covers 14 residues. Germline V gene data show CDR1 as MDHEN and CDR2 as SYDVKM.

To note about this clonotype: One junction end does not reproduce the germline sequence, and a read error may be involved. For the CDR3, the DNA is TGCAGCGTTCAGACCCTCCAAGTATCGCAAGACTTC. Its protein product is CSVQTLQVSQDF. This chain joins TRBV29-1 and TRBJ2-7, with D unclear. The CDR3 consists of 12 residues. Looked up from germline, CDR1 is SQVTM and CDR2 is ANQGSEA.

The gene calls are TRBV20-1 and TRBJ2-7, with a weak D call TRBD2 (6 bases). The J call could be wrong; TRBJ2-5 is a better fit for the DNA end. The CDR3 loop spans 17 amino acids. The germline CDR1 and CDR2 sequences are DFQATT and SNEGSKA (reference sequence). The CDR3 loop reads CSARGIVNWLGGETQYF. The CDR3 DNA sequence: TGCAGTGCTAGGGGTATCGTGAATTGGCTTGGGGGGGAGACCCAGTACTTC.

This rearrangement joins TRBV3-1 to TRBJ2-5; no firm D call. The J call is uncertain, as TRBJ2-7 better fits the DNA end. Germline loops: CDR1 LGHDT, CDR2 YNNKEL (reference sequence). CDR3 length: 14 amino acids. CDR3 DNA sequence: TGTGCCAGCAGCCAATTACTACAGCCATACGAGCAGTACTTC. It codes for CASSQLLQPYEQYF.

There are a few counts of this clonotype. The V call is TRBV7-9, the J call TRBJ2-1, with 10 bases lining up with TRBD1. The CDR3 sequence is 18 residues long. The ends lost 5 bases at V and 5 bases at J; junction bases unmatched: 15. The germline gives CDR1 SEHNR, CDR2 FQNEAQ (reference sequence). CDR3 sequence (DNA): TGTGCCAGCAGCGATATACCCATAGGGACAGGGGTAGACAATGAGCAGTTCTTC. It translates to CASSDIPIGTGVDNEQFF.

In its sample, this clonotype was seen a few times. This chain uses TRBV29-1 with TRBJ2-5, with 7 bases aligning to TRBD2. The CDR3 sequence is 16 residues long. Germline V gives CDR1 SQVTM, CDR2 ANQGSEA. J lost 1 base, V lost 6 bases, and 14 bases had no gene match. In DNA, the CDR3 is TGCAGCGTCCCGAAACTGATAGCGGGCTCCCAAGAGACCCAGTACTTC. This translates into CSVPKLIAGSQETQYF.

This clonotype was seen more than once but under ten times. The chain joins TRBV14 to TRBJ2-5, with D perhaps assigned TRBD1 or TRBD2 (5 bases each). The J call may be wrong; the DNA end is better matched by TRBJ2-7. Germline assignment: CDR1 SGHDN and CDR2 FVKESK. This CDR3 region has 13 residues. The chain's CDR3 is CASSQRDHYEQYF. The CDR3 bases are TGTGCCAGCAGCCAGAGGGACCACTACGAGCAGTACTTC.

The rearrangement links TRBV20-1 to TRBJ2-1; D is unclear. V was clipped by 6 bases and J by 0 bases, with 15 bases between them. CDR3 length equals 15 residues. CDR1 is DFQATT and CDR2 is SNEGSKA in the germline V gene (reference sequence). CDR3 DNA: TGCAGTGCGATACTTTTCCCGAGCTCCTACAATGAGCAGTTCTTC. Translated, it gives CSAILFPSSYNEQFF.

The chain recombines TRBV18 with TRBJ2-5; possibly TRBD1 for D (6 bases). The V gene lost 4 bases and the J gene lost 7 bases, with 13 bases spanning the gap. CDR3 length: 13 residues. CDR1 and CDR2 from the germline V gene are KGHSH and LQKENI. The CDR3 protein is CASSRQDQTTQYF. CDR3 DNA sequence: TGTGCCAGCTCACGACAGGACCAGACGACCCAGTACTTC.

The sample holds a few counts of this clonotype. V usage is TRBV28 and J usage is TRBJ2-7, with a tentative D call TRBD1 (5 bases). Per germline, CDR1 MDHEN and CDR2 SYDVKM. The CDR3 consists of 13 residues. V was cut by 7 bases and J by 5 bases, with 15 bases left in between. The DNA of the CDR3 is TGTGCCAGCAAGGGGATAAATTTGAACGAGCAGTACTTC. Translating it yields CASKGINLNEQYF.

This clonotype was picked up a small number of times. The V call is TRBV28, the J call TRBJ2-5; D possibly corresponds to TRBD1 (5 bases). Germline CDR1 MDHEN, CDR2 SYDVKM. With 2 bases removed from V and 5 bases from J, the gap between germline ends came to 18 bases. CDR3 length equals 16 residues. The CDR3 is CASSLAGAGLRETQYF. The CDR3 DNA is TGTGCCAGCAGTTTAGCTGGTGCAGGGCTTCGGGAGACCCAGTACTTC.

Regarding this clonotype: One end of the junction does not line up with germline, which may come from a read error. J is TRBJ2-5 and V is TRBV7-3; the match to TRBD2 covers 8 bases. The closer fit of TRBJ2-1 to the DNA end suggests the J call may be wrong. There are 14 residues in the CDR3. Germline values: CDR1 SGHTA, CDR2 FQGTGA. CDR3 protein: CASSLLREDNEQFF. CDR3 DNA: TGCGCCAGCAGCTTATTGCGGGAGGATAATGAGCAGTTCTTC.

This clonotype appeared a single time. The V call is TRBV9, the J call TRBJ1-2, with 7 bases fitting TRBD1. The CDR3 totals 17 residues. V trimming: 0 bases; J trimming: 5 bases; junction bases outside the gene matches: 13. Germline-derived CDR1 and CDR2 are SGDLS and YYNGEE. This chain's CDR3 is CASSVVPGRKGAYGYTF. The CDR3 coding sequence is TGTGCCAGCAGCGTAGTCCCGGGACGAAAGGGGGCTTATGGCTACACCTTC.

Only a few counts were recorded for this clonotype. The chain recombines TRBV28 with TRBJ2-3; D is unclear. Germline assignment: CDR1 MDHEN and CDR2 SYDVKM. The CDR3 has 15 amino acids. V was pared by 2 bases and J by 1 base, with 10 bases between. CDR3 region: CASSLQPQGTDTQYF. The CDR3 DNA follows: TGTGCCAGCAGTTTACAGCCCCAAGGCACAGATACGCAGTATTTT.

The V call is TRBV29-1, the J call TRBJ2-5; perhaps TRBD2 as D (6 bases). TRBJ2-1 matches the DNA end more closely, so the J call is doubtful. Germline-derived CDR1 and CDR2 are SQVTM and ANQGSEA. This CDR3 has 13 amino acids. In DNA, the CDR3 is TGCAACGTCGCCGGAGGCGGGAAGGATGAGCAGTTCTTC. Protein: CNVAGGGKDEQFF.

This clonotype was seen only a few times. The V and J genes are TRBV27 and TRBJ1-5, with a weak D call TRBD1 (6 bases). This CDR3 is built from 13 residues. V was cut by 2 bases and J by 6 bases, with 8 bases left in between. The V gene's germline CDR1 is MNHEY and CDR2 SMNVEV (reference sequence). The CDR3 loop is CASSLGQTQPQHF. CDR3 bases: TGTGCCAGCAGTTTAGGACAGACTCAGCCCCAGCATTTT.

The J gene is TRBJ2-7, the V gene TRBV4-3; 7 bases are a match to TRBD2. CDR3 size: 14 residues. V was pared by 4 bases and J by 3 bases, with 6 bases of the junction left unmatched. Germline assignment: CDR1 LGHNA and CDR2 YSLEER. CDR3 loop: CASSPSPSGYEQYF. In nucleotides, the CDR3 is TGCGCCAGCAGCCCATCGCCTAGCGGCTACGAGCAGTACTTC.

This clonotype was seen repeatedly, ten times or more. One end of the junction does not line up with germline, which may come from a read error. The V and J genes are TRBV7-9 and TRBJ1-6; D perhaps matches TRBD1 (6 bases). CDR3 length: 12 amino acids. Germline CDR1 reads SEHNR; CDR2 reads FQNEAQ (reference sequence). Written as DNA, the CDR3 is TGTGCCAGCAGTTTAGGGGGGTCACCCCTCCACTTT. Protein product: CASSLGGSPLHF.

This chain links TRBV4-3 with TRBJ1-1, with D possibly matching TRBD1 (6 bases). The V end lost 0 bases, the J end lost 2 bases, and 13 bases lay between the germline ends. This CDR3 has 16 residues. CDR1 and CDR2 from the germline V gene are LGHNA and YSLEER. As DNA, the CDR3 is TGCGCCAGCAGCCAAGATAGGGGGAATTCAAACACTGAAGCTTTCTTT. As protein: CASSQDRGNSNTEAFF.

This chain connects TRBV2 to TRBJ1-4; the D is unclear. Per germline, CDR1 SNHLY and CDR2 FYNNEI. This CDR3 contains 16 residues. V was pared by 7 bases and J by 6 bases, with 21 bases between. DNA for the CDR3: TGTGCCAGCATTCTTTCCCCCACGCTCATCTATGAAAAACTGTTTTTT. Translated: CASILSPTLIYEKLFF.

A few counts support this clonotype. This chain uses TRBV7-2 with TRBJ2-5; 11 bases line up with TRBD2. V lost 5 bases and J lost 5; bases outside the gene matches: 10. Germline-derived CDR1 and CDR2 are SGHTA and FQGNSA. The CDR3 is 16 residues long. CDR3 DNA sequence: TGTGCCAGCAGCCAACTTAGCGGGAGGGCCGAGGAGACCCAGTACTTC. It yields the protein CASSQLSGRAEETQYF.

About this clonotype itself: The junction differs from germline at one of its ends, possibly a read error. The V gene is TRBV29-1, the J gene TRBJ2-3; no reliable D call. Germline loops: CDR1 SQVTM, CDR2 ANQGSEA. The CDR3 covers 10 residues. In DNA form, the CDR3 reads TGCAGCGTTGTGGTTGATACGCAGGATTTT. Protein sequence: CSVVVDTQDF.

The chain recombines TRBV7-9 with TRBJ2-1, with 11 bases identical to TRBD2. This CDR3 spans 15 amino acids. Germline trimming cut 4 bases from V and 7 bases from J; bases unmatched to any gene: 6. CDR1 is SEHNR, CDR2 FQNEAQ, per germline (reference sequence). CDR3 residues: CASSSVLAGENEQFF. For the CDR3, the DNA is TGTGCCAGCAGCTCGGTACTAGCGGGGGAAAATGAGCAGTTCTTC.

Only a few counts were recorded for this clonotype. The rearrangement joins TRBV12-3 or TRBV12-4 to TRBJ2-5, with D possibly being TRBD1 (5 bases). The CDR3 length is 13 residues. V lost 7 bases and J lost 4, with 13 bases in between. DNA for the CDR3: TGTGCCAGCACCCGGACACAAGTAGAGACCCAGTACTTC. Protein product: CASTRTQVETQYF.

This chain uses TRBV20-1 with TRBJ2-7; D might be TRBD1 or TRBD2, each matching 5 bases. The CDR3 covers 14 residues. V lost 6 bases to trimming and J lost 0 bases, with 15 bases between them. The germline V gene has CDR1 DFQATT and CDR2 SNEGSKA (reference sequence). The CDR3 DNA follows: TGCAGTGCCAGCGTCCGGGGCTTCTCCTACGAGCAGTACTTC. Residues: CSASVRGFSYEQYF.

Worth noting for this clonotype: Germline and junction disagree at one end, which may indicate a read error. The CDR3 DNA is TGTGCCTGCAGCCCTAAACCCTGGGATTCACCCCTCCACTTT. This sequence encodes CACSPKPWDSPLHF. The V and J genes are TRBV7-9 and TRBJ1-6; D uncertain. This CDR3 is built from 14 residues. Germline values: CDR1 SEHNR, CDR2 FQNEAQ (reference sequence).

Turning to this clonotype: The junction departs from germline at one end; a sequencing error may be responsible. The V gene is TRBV5-6, the J gene TRBJ2-4; TRBD1 matches at 9 bases. The CDR3 length is 14 residues. Germline-derived CDR1 and CDR2 are SGHDT and YYEEEE. The CDR3: CASSSQGAKTIQYF. DNA for the CDR3: TGTGCCAGCAGCTCACAGGGGGCGAAAACCATTCAGTACTTC.

The chain is built from TRBV7-2 and TRBJ2-5, with D tentatively TRBD1 or TRBD2 (5 bases each). V lost 3 bases and J lost 5, with 16 bases in between. Germline CDR1 is SGHTA and CDR2 is FQGNSA. The CDR3 is made up of 15 amino acids. CDR3 in DNA: TGTGCCAGCAGCTTGGGACCGACCCCAGGGGAGACCCAGTACTTC. Encoded protein: CASSLGPTPGETQYF.